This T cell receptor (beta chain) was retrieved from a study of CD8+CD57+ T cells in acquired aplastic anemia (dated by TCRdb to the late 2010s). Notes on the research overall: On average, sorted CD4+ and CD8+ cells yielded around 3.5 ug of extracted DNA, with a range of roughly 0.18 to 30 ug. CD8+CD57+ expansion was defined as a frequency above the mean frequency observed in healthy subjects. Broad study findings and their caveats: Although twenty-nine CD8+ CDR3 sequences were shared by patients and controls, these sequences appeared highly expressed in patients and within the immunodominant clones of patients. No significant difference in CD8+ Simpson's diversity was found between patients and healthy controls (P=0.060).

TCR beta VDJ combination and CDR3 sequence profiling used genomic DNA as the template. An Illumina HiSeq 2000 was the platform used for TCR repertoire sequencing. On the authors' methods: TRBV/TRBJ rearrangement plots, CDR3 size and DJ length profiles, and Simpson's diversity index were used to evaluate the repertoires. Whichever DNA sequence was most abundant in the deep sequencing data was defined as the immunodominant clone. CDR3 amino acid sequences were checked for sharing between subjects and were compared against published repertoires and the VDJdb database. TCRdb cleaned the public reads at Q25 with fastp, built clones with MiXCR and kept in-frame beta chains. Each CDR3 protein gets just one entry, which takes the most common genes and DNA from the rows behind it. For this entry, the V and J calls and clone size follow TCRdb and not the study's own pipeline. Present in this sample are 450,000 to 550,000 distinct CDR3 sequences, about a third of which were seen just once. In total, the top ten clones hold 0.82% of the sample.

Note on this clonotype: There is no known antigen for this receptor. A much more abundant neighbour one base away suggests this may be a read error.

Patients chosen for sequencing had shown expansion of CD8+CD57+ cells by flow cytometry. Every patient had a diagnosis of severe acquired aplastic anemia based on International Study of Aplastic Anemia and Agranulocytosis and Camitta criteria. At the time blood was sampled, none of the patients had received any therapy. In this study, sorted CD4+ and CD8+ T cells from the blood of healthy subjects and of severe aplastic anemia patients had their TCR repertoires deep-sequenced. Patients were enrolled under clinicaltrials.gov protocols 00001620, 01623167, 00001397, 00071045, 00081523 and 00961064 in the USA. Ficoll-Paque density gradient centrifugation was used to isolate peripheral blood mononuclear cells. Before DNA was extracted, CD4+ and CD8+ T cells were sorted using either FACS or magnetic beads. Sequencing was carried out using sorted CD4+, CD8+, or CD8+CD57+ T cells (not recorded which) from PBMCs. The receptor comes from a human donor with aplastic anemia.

The CDR3 reads as follows: CASSFTSGGTDTQYF. The DNA sequence is TGTGCCAGCAGCTTCACTAGCGGGGGCACAGATACGCAGTATTTT. The V and J segments used are TRBV7-6 and TRBJ2-3, with TRBD2 matching 10 junction bases. Trimming takes 3 bases off V and 1 base off J; junction bases not matched to a gene: 1. For CDR1 and CDR2, the germline V gene lists SGHVS and FNYEAQ. From the cysteine up to the phenylalanine, the CDR3 has a length of 15 residues. Just the 45-base CDR3 DNA is kept, in frame starting at base 1.